The TCR beta chain under discussion was sequenced for a study of T cells in Graves' hyperthyroidism and ophthalmopathy. Study-wide results and caveats: Most thyroid clonotypes with frequency above 0.001 were detected in blood.

V lost 2 bases to trimming and J lost 4 bases, with 9 bases between them. The CDR3 consists of 15 residues. The germline gives CDR1 WNHNN, CDR2 SYGVQD (reference sequence). Regarding this clonotype: Its cognate antigen is unknown.

Amplified TCR beta CDR3 regions came from RNA transcripts. With the HTBI primer set, the TCR CDR3 went through a first round of RT-PCR. TCRdb ran MiXCR on the multiplex PCR reads and lists one entry per CDR3 protein. The sample has over 250,000 distinct CDR3 sequences, roughly an eighth seen once. Among ophthalmopathy patients, the Clinical Activity Score reached at least 3, the NOSPECS grade reached at least 4, and duration remained under 3 months. Uncontrolled infection, other autoimmune disease, pregnancy or lactation barred patients from enrollment. This receptor was identified in a woman aged 40 to 50 with Graves' ophthalmopathy. The specimen was blood. The chain links TRBV10-1 to TRBJ2-6; D gene unclear. The CDR3 region has the DNA TGCGCCAGCAGTGAGGACGGAACCGGGGCCAACGTCCTGACTTTC. Translating gives CASSEDGTGANVLTF.